Listed here are 14 T cell receptor beta chains from one sample, sequenced in a study of PD-1 blockade in classical Hodgkin lymphoma. Using immunoSEQ multiplex PCR, the repertoire was profiled, and TCRdb retains in-frame clones only, with some absent. Among around 26,000 clones listed, about 80% were seen once. Every patient had relapsed following autologous stem cell transplantation, and cohorts differed in brentuximab vedotin exposure. The sequenced sample was peripheral blood mononuclear cells (PBMCs), obtained before the second cycle of nivolumab. These receptor sequences come from a human donor with classical Hodgkin lymphoma.

By frequency in the sample, this clone is large. The V gene is TRBV7-9, the J gene TRBJ1-2, with 8 bases lining up with TRBD1. With V trimmed by 3 bases and J by 3 bases, 3 bases remained unmatched. The germline CDR1 and CDR2 sequences are SEHNR and FQNEAQ (reference sequence). The CDR3 has 14 residues. CDR3 sequence reads: CASSLTGVDYGYTF. The CDR3 region has the DNA TGTGCCAGCAGCTTGACAGGGGTGGACTATGGCTACACCTTC.

This clone showed up just a few times. The J gene is TRBJ2-3, the V gene TRBV18; TRBD2 aligns across 14 bases. This CDR3 region has 14 residues. Germline assignment: CDR1 KGHSH and CDR2 LQKENI. Losses at the gene ends were 11 bases for V and 4 bases for J; bases not matched to a gene: 5. CDR3 in amino acids: CASRLAGGSDTQYF. The CDR3 bases are TGTGCCTCACGACTAGCGGGAGGGTCAGATACGCAGTATTTT.

The rearrangement links TRBV15 to TRBJ2-7, with unresolved D. The CDR3 totals 13 residues. Deletions cut 1 base from V and 1 base from J, with 5 bases between. Germline V gene data show CDR1 as LNHNV and CDR2 as YYDKDF (reference sequence). In DNA, the CDR3 is TGTGCCACCAGCAGAGGTATTTCCTACGAGCAGTACTTC. Its protein product is CATSRGISYEQYF.

There are a few counts of this clone. The V and J genes are TRBV9 and TRBJ2-7, with D hard to call. V was clipped by 4 bases and J by 3 bases, with 17 bases between them. Germline CDR1 is SGDLS and CDR2 is YYNGEE. The CDR3 is 15 residues long. The CDR3 nucleotides read TGTGCCAGCAGCCCAGAGGCAGGCGGCCACTACGAGCAGTACTTC. Translated, it gives CASSPEAGGHYEQYF.

The J gene is TRBJ2-7, the V gene TRBV6-5; TRBD2 matches 7 bases. The length of the CDR3 is 13 residues. The V gene end was trimmed by 6 bases and the J gene end by 2 bases; junction bases not matched to a gene: 4. Germline V gene sequence: CDR1 MNHEY, CDR2 SVGAGI. This CDR3 is CASSNAGAYEQYF. CDR3 nucleotides: TGTGCCAGCAGCAACGCGGGAGCCTACGAGCAGTACTTC.

The rearrangement links TRBV4-1 to TRBJ2-1; perhaps TRBD1 as D (6 bases). With 0 bases removed from V and 6 bases from J, the gap between germline ends came to 12 bases. The CDR3 is 15 residues long. The germline CDR1 and CDR2 sequences are MGHRA and YSYEKL. The chain's CDR3 is CASSQDYRVLNEQFF. CDR3 nucleotides: TGCGCCAGCAGCCAAGATTACAGGGTTCTCAATGAGCAGTTCTTC.

In this sample, this clone turned up a few times. V gene TRBV10-3 combines with J gene TRBJ1-5, with TRBD1 matching over 8 bases. V shed 3 bases and J 2 bases; nucleotides not matched to a gene: 3. Per the germline V gene, CDR1 is ENHRY and CDR2 is SYGVKD. This CDR3 has 15 residues. CDR3 coding DNA: TGTGCCATCAGTGATTCGGGACAGGGCAATCAGCCCCAGCATTTT. Translating gives CAISDSGQGNQPQHF.

J is TRBJ2-1 and V is TRBV6-1; D is possibly TRBD2 (6 bases). Trimming removed 7 bases from V and 0 bases from J, with 10 bases in between. This CDR3 has 14 amino acids. Germline V gives CDR1 MNHNS, CDR2 SASEGT. CDR3 sequence reads: CASTVAVSYNEQFF. CDR3 sequence (DNA): TGTGCCAGCACGGTAGCGGTCTCCTACAATGAGCAGTTCTTC.

The V call is TRBV7-8, the J call TRBJ2-7, with D uncertain. The CDR3 is 14 amino acids. Germline V CDR1 and CDR2: SGHVS, FQNEAQ. Between the trimmed V and J ends, which lost 4 bases and 3 bases, there was a span of 13 bases. Written as DNA, the CDR3 is TGTGCCAGCAGCTCGGGCGGCTGGGGCTACGAGCAGTACTTC. Its protein is CASSSGGWGYEQYF.

This chain uses TRBV9 with TRBJ2-7; unclear D gene. This CDR3 is built from 13 residues. From germline, CDR1 is SGDLS and CDR2 YYNGEE. V was clipped by 0 bases and J by 7 bases, with 11 bases between them. This CDR3 is CASSVEGLGEQYF. DNA for the CDR3: TGTGCCAGCAGCGTAGAGGGATTGGGGGAGCAGTACTTC.

A few counts support this clone. V is TRBV2 and J is TRBJ1-5; possibly TRBD1 for D (6 bases). V was pared by 3 bases and J by 2 bases, with 11 bases between. Germline CDR1 is SNHLY and CDR2 is FYNNEI. This CDR3 has 15 amino acids. Here the CDR3 reads CASSDAGAGNQPQHF. The CDR3 nucleotides are TGTGCCAGCAGTGATGCGGGGGCCGGCAATCAGCCCCAGCATTTT.

The chain joins TRBV27 to TRBJ1-2; D is perhaps TRBD1 (5 bases). The V gene lost 11 bases and the J gene lost 4 bases, with 23 bases spanning the gap. There are 15 residues in the CDR3. The V gene's germline CDR1 is MNHEY and CDR2 SMNVEV (reference sequence). The CDR3 nucleotides read TGTGCCTCGCACAGAAGGGGCTCCGGGTTCTATGGCTACACCTTC. Its translation: CASHRRGSGFYGYTF.

The rearrangement uses TRBV5-6 and TRBJ2-7; the D is unclear. CDR1 is SGHDT and CDR2 is YYEEEE in the germline V gene. V dropped 3 bases and J dropped 4 bases, with 11 bases sitting between them. This CDR3 has 13 amino acids. The CDR3 coding sequence is TGTGCCAGCAGCTCTGACACGTTGTACGAGCAGTACTTC. Its protein is CASSSDTLYEQYF.

This clone appeared a single time. The chain couples TRBV11-2 to TRBJ2-4, with 12 nucleotides matching TRBD2. The CDR3 is 19 residues long. The germline gives CDR1 SGHAT, CDR2 FQNNGV. J was trimmed by 0 bases and V by 4 bases; bases with no gene match: 10. CDR3 loop: CASSSPGLAGRIAKNIQYF. CDR3 bases: TGTGCCAGCAGCTCCCCGGGACTAGCGGGTAGAATAGCCAAAAACATTCAGTACTTC.